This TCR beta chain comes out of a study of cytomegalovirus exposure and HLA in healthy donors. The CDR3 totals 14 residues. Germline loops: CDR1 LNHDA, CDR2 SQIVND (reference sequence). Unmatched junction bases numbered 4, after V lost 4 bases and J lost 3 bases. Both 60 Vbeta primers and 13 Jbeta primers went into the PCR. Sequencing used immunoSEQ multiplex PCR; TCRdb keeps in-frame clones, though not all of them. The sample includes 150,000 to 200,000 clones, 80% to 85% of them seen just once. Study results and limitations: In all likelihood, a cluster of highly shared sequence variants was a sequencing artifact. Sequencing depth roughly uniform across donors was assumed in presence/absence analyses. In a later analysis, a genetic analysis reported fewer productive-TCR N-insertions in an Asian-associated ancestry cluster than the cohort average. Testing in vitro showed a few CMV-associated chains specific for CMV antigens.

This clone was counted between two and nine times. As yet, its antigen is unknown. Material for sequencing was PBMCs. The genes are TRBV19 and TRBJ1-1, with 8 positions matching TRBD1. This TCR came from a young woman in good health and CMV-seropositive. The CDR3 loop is CASSTQGAYTEAFF. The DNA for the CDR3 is TGTGCCAGTAGTACCCAGGGGGCTTACACTGAAGCTTTCTTT.